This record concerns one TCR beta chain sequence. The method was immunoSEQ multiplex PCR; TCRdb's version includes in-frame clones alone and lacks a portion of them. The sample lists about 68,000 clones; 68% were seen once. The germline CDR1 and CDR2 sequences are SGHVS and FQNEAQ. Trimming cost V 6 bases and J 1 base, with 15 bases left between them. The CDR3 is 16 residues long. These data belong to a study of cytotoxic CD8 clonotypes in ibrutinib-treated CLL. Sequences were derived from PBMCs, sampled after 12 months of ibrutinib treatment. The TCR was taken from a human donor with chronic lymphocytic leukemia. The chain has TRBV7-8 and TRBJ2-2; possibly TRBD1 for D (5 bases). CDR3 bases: TGTGCCAGCAGGGCAGGGAACGTCCTGAACACCGGGGAGCTGTTTTTT. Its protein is CASRAGNVLNTGELFF. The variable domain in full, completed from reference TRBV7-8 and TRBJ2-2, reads GAGVSQSPRYKVAKRGQDVALRCDPISGHVSLFWYQQALGQGPEFLTYFQNEAQLDKSGLPSDRFFAERPEGSVSTLKIQRTQQEDSAVYLCASRAGNVLNTGELFFGEGSRLTVL.